This TCR beta chain was documented in a study of CD8 T cells in ankylosing spondylitis. Regarding the study as a whole: Typical of ankylosing spondylitis blood, it appeared, was a TCR beta motif of eight highly homologous variants. Matched ankylosing spondylitis synovial fluid reportedly contained a significantly enriched population of disease-linked clones.

This clonotype was detected many times. What it binds is not known. Libraries of TCR beta came from quantitative 5'-RACE with molecular barcodes. TCRdb independently ran MiXCR on the 5' RACE reads; one entry per CDR3 protein. The sample comprises fewer than 250,000 distinct CDR3 sequences, about 17% of which are singletons, and approximately 42% rests with the top ten. The CDR3 totals 15 residues. Trimming at V came to 3 bases and at J to 2 bases, leaving 4 bases not matched to a gene. The source material was blood, either unsorted or a sorted T cell fraction (not recorded which). This rearrangement joins TRBV12-3 or TRBV12-4 to TRBJ1-1, with TRBD1 identical over 9 bases. This receptor was identified in a male donor with ankylosing spondylitis. As DNA, the CDR3 is TGTGCCAGCAGTTTCGGAACAGGGGGCAACACTGAAGCTTTCTTT. This translates into CASSFGTGGNTEAFF.